This passage covers 3 T cell receptor beta chains from one sample sequenced in a study of blood T cell repertoires in COVID-19. The assay was immunoSEQ multiplex PCR, and TCRdb's table has in-frame clones only and misses some. Seen here are roughly 200,000 clones, roughly 88% observed once, and the top ten hold around 30%. Sample: peripheral blood. The receptor source for this set is a man aged 40-49 years with acute or convalescent COVID-19.

This clone appeared once. V gene TRBV28 combines with J gene TRBJ1-5; 9 nucleotides agree with TRBD1. The CDR3 spans 16 residues. The V gene end was trimmed by 2 bases and the J gene end by 4 bases; junction bases not matched to a gene: 6. CDR1 and CDR2 (germline): MDHEN, SYDVKM. The CDR3 bases are TGTGCCAGCAGTTTACCCCCCGGGACAGGGAATCAGCCCCAGCATTTT. This sequence encodes CASSLPPGTGNQPQHF.

This clone was detected only once. The chain carries TRBV28 and TRBJ1-2; D not resolved. Trimming cost V 2 bases and J 3 bases, with 10 bases left between them. This CDR3 spans 14 amino acids. Germline V gene lookup returns CDR1 MDHEN and CDR2 SYDVKM. Here the CDR3 reads CASSLVGSYYGYTF. CDR3 bases: TGTGCCAGCAGTTTAGTTGGCAGTTACTATGGCTACACCTTC.

This rearrangement joins TRBV4-2 to TRBJ2-1, with 7 bases matching TRBD2. There are 16 residues in the CDR3. Germline values: CDR1 LGHNA, CDR2 YNFKEQ. V trimming: 0 bases; J trimming: 7 bases; junction bases outside the gene matches: 9. For the CDR3, the DNA is TGTGCCAGCAGCCAAGACGGGAGCGGGAAAAGGAATGAGCAGTTCTTC. Translated, it gives CASSQDGSGKRNEQFF.